Listed here is a single TCR beta chain. Its antigen is not identified. V shed 6 bases, J shed 4 bases, and the junction held 9 bases outside the gene matches. The CDR3 covers 15 residues. Germline loops: CDR1 DFQATT, CDR2 SNEGSKA (reference sequence). TCRdb reprocessed the 5' RACE reads with MiXCR, giving one entry per CDR3 protein. The sample lists some 45,000 distinct CDR3 sequences; roughly 28% were seen once. Findings of the study overall: Greatest tumor Treg TCR overlap was with tumor naive CD4+ cells. The larger cohort examined one V-J beta rearrangement, not whole repertoires.

The sequenced material came from naive CD4+ T cells sorted from blood. As for subset: naive CD4+ T cells, CD4+CD45RA+CD25-. The genes are TRBV20-1 and TRBJ2-3; 11 nucleotides line up with TRBD2. This TCR derives from a female donor with breast cancer. CDR3: CSARNSGGDSDTQYF. In nucleotides, the CDR3 is TGCAGTGCCAGAAATAGCGGGGGGGACTCAGATACGCAGTATTTT.